Below, one TCR beta chain is given with its context. The antigen remains unidentified. Produced via immunoSEQ multiplex PCR; TCRdb's table is partial and in-frame only. The top ten hold 4.1% of the sample, which has 150,000 or so clones, 88% seen once. The CDR3 runs to 15 residues. From germline, CDR1 is SGHNT and CDR2 YENEEA. With 1 base removed from V and 9 bases from J, the gap between germline ends came to 16 bases. The sample belongs to a study of radiation and T cells in renal cell carcinoma. General study points: Without pretreatment biopsies, baseline tumor clonotype presence was undetermined.

Time point specified: baseline pretreatment blood. The sample's treatment: 15 Gy SBRT to primary tumor, nephrectomy 4 weeks later. V is TRBV11-3 and J is TRBJ2-1; D may be TRBD2 (6 bases). This clonotype originated in a woman in her sixties or seventies with renal cell carcinoma. The sequencing used blood, collected from a patient whose treatment included radiotherapy and nephrectomy. In nucleotides, the CDR3 is TGTGCCAGCAGCTTAGGCGGGGAAACCGCGGGTGAGCAGTTCTTC. The encoded protein is CASSLGGETAGEQFF.